Following are 10 T cell receptor beta chains from one sample sequenced in a study of tumor T cells in aggressive B-cell lymphoma (dated by TCRdb to 2016 to 2017). The library was generated by the immunoSEQ multiplex PCR assay. The source is immuneACCESS, and TCRdb retained only in-frame sequences with V and J called. Part of the clones is not carried over; for the studies checked, unresolved V genes explain less than half of this, and the remainder is unexplained. This sample comprises about 7,900 clones, roughly four fifths of them detected only once. Roughly 5.1% of the sample is taken by the ten largest. The specimen was tumor tissue. These receptors were collected from an adult with diffuse large B cell lymphoma.

This clone was seen a single time. The genes are TRBV9 and TRBJ1-4; D is undetermined. Per germline, CDR1 SGDLS and CDR2 YYNGEE. V lost 5 bases, J lost 4 bases, and 15 bases lay in between. This CDR3 contains 15 residues. The CDR3 region is CASRRAMQFNEKLFF. The DNA for the CDR3 is TGTGCCAGCAGAAGAGCGATGCAGTTTAATGAAAAACTGTTTTTT.

The chain is built from TRBV6-6 and TRBJ1-5, with D possibly TRBD1 on 5 matching bases. V was cut by 0 bases and J by 11 bases, with 20 bases left in between. CDR1 and CDR2 (germline): MNHNY, SVGAGI (reference sequence). The CDR3 is made up of 16 amino acids. CDR3 sequence reads: CASSYSSGVRDEAQHF. The DNA for the CDR3 is TGTGCCAGCAGTTACTCTTCGGGGGTTCGAGATGAAGCCCAGCATTTT.

CDR3 nucleotide sequence: TGTGCCAGCAGCGGGACTAGCGGGAGCCTTGGTGAGCAGTTCTTC. Residues: CASSGTSGSLGEQFF. The rearrangement joins TRBV11-1 to TRBJ2-1; 14 bases align to TRBD2. The CDR3 is made up of 15 amino acids. Germline V lookup: CDR1 SGHAT, CDR2 FQDESV (reference sequence). The ends lost 5 bases at V and 9 bases at J; junction bases unmatched: 6.

This chain connects TRBV7-9 to TRBJ2-2; 14 bases align to TRBD2. Germline CDR1 is SEHNR and CDR2 is FQNEAQ (reference sequence). V gave up 5 bases and J gave up 5 bases; unmatched junction bases: 4. The CDR3 covers 16 residues. Here the CDR3 DNA reads TGTGCCAGCAGCGGGGGACTAGCGGGAGTTACCGGGGAGCTGTTTTTT. Encoded protein: CASSGGLAGVTGELFF.

This chain connects TRBV30 to TRBJ2-1; 7 nucleotides align to TRBD2. CDR1 is GTSNPN and CDR2 is SVGIG in the germline V gene (reference sequence). V was pared by 0 bases and J by 8 bases, with 1 base of the junction left unmatched. This CDR3 comprises 12 residues. Written as DNA, the CDR3 is TGTGCCTGGAGTGTTGGGAGGGATGAGCAGTTCTTC. Translation: CAWSVGRDEQFF.

V usage is TRBV6-5 and J usage is TRBJ1-5, with unresolved D. CDR3 length: 14 amino acids. From germline, CDR1 is MNHEY and CDR2 SVGAGI. Trimming took off 5 bases at V and 3 bases at J, with 11 bases between the two ends. Here the CDR3 DNA reads TGTGCCAGCAGTGAGGTGCAGCCCAATCAGCCCCAGCATTTT. Translating gives CASSEVQPNQPQHF.

This sequence joins TRBV5-1 and TRBJ2-5; D is ambiguous. The CDR3 is made up of 15 amino acids. Trimming left V 2 bases short and J 2 bases short, with 13 bases between. The germline V gene has CDR1 SGHRS and CDR2 YFSETQ. The CDR3 spells CASSFNTPEQETQYF. CDR3 DNA sequence: TGCGCCAGCAGCTTTAACACCCCCGAACAAGAGACCCAGTACTTC.

The count of this clone is one. The rearrangement joins TRBV28 to TRBJ1-2; 11 nucleotides align to TRBD1. Trimming at V came to 4 bases and at J to 6 bases, leaving 4 bases not matched to a gene. Germline V gene lookup returns CDR1 MDHEN and CDR2 SYDVKM. The CDR3 is 14 amino acids. The CDR3 sequence: CASSSGQGVHGYTF. CDR3 in DNA: TGTGCCAGCAGTTCGGGACAGGGGGTTCATGGCTACACCTTC.

The rearrangement uses TRBV6-5 and TRBJ2-7; 7 bases line up with TRBD1. V gave up 6 bases and J gave up 3 bases; unmatched junction bases: 5. Per the germline V gene, CDR1 is MNHEY and CDR2 is SVGAGI. The CDR3 consists of 13 residues. The CDR3: CASSRDSYYEQYF. CDR3 DNA: TGTGCCAGCAGCCGGGACAGCTACTACGAGCAGTACTTC.

This clone has just one count. A read error may account for a junction end that differs from germline. The CDR3 is CASSPTGGIYGYIF. The CDR3 DNA follows: TGTGCCAGCAGCCCAACAGGGGGGATCTATGGCTACATCTTC. J is TRBJ1-2 and V is TRBV7-9, with 8 nucleotides matching TRBD1. The germline gives CDR1 SEHNR, CDR2 FQNEAQ (reference sequence). The CDR3 loop spans 14 amino acids.